This entry is about one TCR beta chain. This may stem from a read error, because a much larger clone lies one nucleotide away. This entry is derived from a study of regulatory T cells in long-lasting Graves disease. Specified time point: newly diagnosed GD, antithyroid drugs for less than 3 months. Researchers made the TCR library from RNA that was extracted from PBMCs. Through Arm-PCR of CDR3 regions and iRepertoire HTBI primers, TCR beta libraries were built. TCRdb re-called the multiplex PCR reads through MiXCR, storing one row per CDR3 protein. The sample holds roughly 380,000 distinct CDR3 sequences, around 15% seen once. The sequence came from a female donor with Graves disease. The starting material was peripheral blood mononuclear cells (PBMCs), obtained at new diagnosis, from a patient treated with antithyroid drugs.

The DNA for the CDR3 is TGTGCCAGCAGCGCCGGGACTAGCGGTTCCTACGAGCAGTACTTC. This encodes CASSAGTSGSYEQYF. V is TRBV7-3 and J is TRBJ2-7; 11 bases fit TRBD2. Germline CDR1 is SGHTA and CDR2 is FQGTGA. This CDR3 is 15 amino acids long. J lost 1 base, V lost 5 bases, and 4 bases had no gene match.